The 18 T cell receptor beta chains below were found in one sample sequenced in a study of cytomegalovirus exposure and HLA in healthy donors (dated by TCRdb to the late 2010s). The library was generated by the immunoSEQ multiplex PCR assay. For the multiplex PCR, a mixture combining 60 forward primers for TCR Vbeta segments and 13 reverse primers for TCR Jbeta segments was used. In its TCRdb copy, this immuneACCESS table keeps in-frame sequences only and misses some clones. Where compared with another copy, unresolved V genes explain less than half of these, and the others have no known cause. In all, the sample holds roughly 180,000 clones, and around 70% of those were seen once. Together, the top ten hold over 2.5% of the sample. Specimen: PBMCs. These receptors were obtained from a male donor in good health and CMV-seronegative.

The V call is TRBV28, the J call TRBJ1-5; D unresolved. The CDR3 contains 15 residues. Per the germline V gene, CDR1 is MDHEN and CDR2 is SYDVKM. Trimming took off 7 bases at V and 5 bases at J, with 18 bases between the two ends. In DNA, the CDR3 is TGTGCCAGCACCTCCCCGGGTCCCCTCGATCAGCCCCAGCATTTT. Translated, it gives CASTSPGPLDQPQHF.

The table lists this clone with a count of one. The CDR3 nucleotides are TGTGCCAGCAATTTATACAATGAGCAGTTCTTC. This translates into CASNLYNEQFF. The chain combines TRBV6-1 with TRBJ2-1; D unclear. CDR1 and CDR2 (germline): MNHNS, SASEGT. The CDR3 has 11 residues. The V and J ends lost 7 bases and 4 bases respectively, with 5 bases between them.

The CDR3 DNA reads as TGTGCCACCTGGGCAGGGTCGGGCAATCAGCCCCAGCATTTT. The encoded protein is CATWAGSGNQPQHF. The V gene is TRBV6-5, the J gene TRBJ1-5; perhaps TRBD1 as D (5 bases). Trimming cost V 10 bases and J 2 bases, with 15 bases left between them. CDR1 is MNHEY and CDR2 is SVGAGI in the germline V gene. CDR3 length: 14 amino acids.

The CDR3, as DNA: TGCGCCAGCAGTGTGGGACAGGGGAGTTCTGGTGAAAAACTGTTTTTT. Its protein is CASSVGQGSSGEKLFF. V usage is TRBV10-2 and J usage is TRBJ1-4, with 10 bases identical to TRBD1. CDR3 length: 16 amino acids. Germline V CDR1 and CDR2: WSHSY, SAAADI. J gave up 7 bases and V 4 bases, and 9 bases lay outside the gene matches.

The J gene is TRBJ2-3, the V gene TRBV6-5, with D perhaps matching TRBD1 (5 bases). CDR1 is MNHEY, CDR2 SVGAGI, per germline. The CDR3 extends over 15 amino acids. V was trimmed by 2 bases and J by 2 bases, leaving 11 bases between them. CDR3 nucleotides: TGTGCCAGCAGTTACACAGGTGGAAACACAGATACGCAGTATTTT. Protein: CASSYTGGNTDTQYF.

This chain joins TRBV30 and TRBJ2-1; maybe TRBD2 (6 bases). CDR3 length equals 13 residues. Germline CDR1 reads GTSNPN; CDR2 reads SVGIG (reference sequence). V was clipped by 0 bases and J by 6 bases, with 9 bases between them. CDR3 DNA: TGTGCCTGGAGTGTCTTGGGGGGCAATGAGCAGTTCTTC. Protein: CAWSVLGGNEQFF.

V and J are TRBV7-8 and TRBJ1-6; D gene uncertain. V was clipped by 5 bases and J by 10 bases, with 15 bases between them. Germline V CDR1 and CDR2: SGHVS, FQNEAQ. CDR3 length equals 14 residues. The CDR3 sequence: CASSHIQLSSPLHF. CDR3 in DNA: TGTGCCAGCAGCCACATACAGCTAAGCTCACCCCTCCACTTT. The variable domain in full, completed from reference TRBV7-8 and TRBJ1-6, reads GAGVSQSPRYKVAKRGQDVALRCDPISGHVSLFWYQQALGQGPEFLTYFQNEAQLDKSGLPSDRFFAERPEGSVSTLKIQRTQQEDSAVYLCASSHIQLSSPLHFGNGTRLTVT.

The chain employs TRBV6-5 and TRBJ1-3; TRBD1 might be the D (6 bases). The CDR3 spans 16 residues. Trimming took 0 bases from V and 0 from J, leaving 9 bases between them. The germline CDR1 and CDR2 sequences are MNHEY and SVGAGI. The CDR3 sequence is CASSYSGALSGNTIYF. DNA for the CDR3: TGTGCCAGCAGTTACTCGGGGGCTCTCTCTGGAAACACCATATATTTT.

This clone was observed a few times. The chain has TRBV19 and TRBJ1-2, with D uncertain. CDR3 length: 15 amino acids. Deletions cut 0 bases from V and 8 bases from J, with 16 bases between. Looked up from germline, CDR1 is LNHDA and CDR2 is SQIVND (reference sequence). The CDR3 DNA reads as TGTGCCAGTAGTATAGATTTATGGGCGCTGGGCGGCTACACCTTC. The encoded protein is CASSIDLWALGGYTF.

The chain joins TRBV30 to TRBJ1-5, with D perhaps matching TRBD1 (6 bases). V was pared by 1 base and J by 5 bases, with 12 bases between. Germline CDR1 and CDR2: GTSNPN and SVGIG (reference sequence). This CDR3 has 14 amino acids. The CDR3 DNA follows: TGTGCCTGGAGTGGGACAGCTTGGGATCAGCCCCAGCATTTT. Translated: CAWSGTAWDQPQHF.

In this sample, this clone turned up a few times. One junction end does not reproduce the germline sequence, and a read error may be involved. The chain links TRBV6-6 to TRBJ1-2; TRBD1 matches at 7 bases. Per the germline V gene, CDR1 is MNHNY and CDR2 is SVGAGI (reference sequence). CDR3 length: 15 residues. Written as DNA, the CDR3 is TGTGCCAGCAGTTACAGGCAGGGGGTAAACTACGGCTACACCTTC. Its translation: CASSYRQGVNYGYTF.

This clone was counted between two and nine times. DNA for the CDR3: TGTGCCTGGAGTGTAGGACAGGGTTATGACACTGAAGCTTTCTTT. As protein: CAWSVGQGYDTEAFF. V usage is TRBV30 and J usage is TRBJ1-1, with 8 bases lining up with TRBD1. Trimming cost V 0 bases and J 3 bases; bases outside gene matches: 6. The CDR3 runs to 15 residues. Germline CDR1 GTSNPN, CDR2 SVGIG (reference sequence).

This sequence joins TRBV30 and TRBJ1-6; no definite D call. The germline V gene encodes CDR1 GTSNPN and CDR2 SVGIG (reference sequence). This CDR3 comprises 15 residues. The ends were cut back, 1 base at V and 0 bases at J, with 7 bases in the middle. The CDR3 DNA follows: TGTGCCTGGAGTGGAGTGAGCTCCTATAATTCACCCCTCCACTTT. The encoded protein is CAWSGVSSYNSPLHF.

The chain uses TRBV9 and TRBJ2-2, with TRBD1 identical over 10 bases. The V gene end was trimmed by 3 bases and the J gene end by 3 bases; junction bases not matched to a gene: 5. CDR3 length equals 16 residues. The germline V gene encodes CDR1 SGDLS and CDR2 YYNGEE. The CDR3 sequence: CASSARDRGYTGELFF. The CDR3 nucleotides read TGTGCCAGCAGCGCCCGGGACAGGGGTTACACCGGGGAGCTGTTTTTT.

This clone was detected a few times. The chain couples TRBV15 to TRBJ1-3; D is unclear. The CDR3 has 12 amino acids. In germline, CDR1 is LNHNV, CDR2 YYDKDF (reference sequence). Trimming left V 5 bases short and J 0 bases short, with 2 bases between. The CDR3 here is CATSYSGNTIYF. CDR3 sequence (DNA): TGTGCCACCAGCTACTCTGGAAACACCATATATTTT.

The gene calls are TRBV6-6 and TRBJ2-1, with 13 bases lining up with TRBD2. V dropped 5 bases and J dropped 4; count of bases not matched to a gene: 5. Germline CDR1 is MNHNY and CDR2 is SVGAGI (reference sequence). The CDR3 loop spans 16 amino acids. CDR3 in DNA: TGTGCCAGCAGTGCGACTAGCGGGAGGTTTTACAATGAGCAGTTCTTC. Protein product: CASSATSGRFYNEQFF.

The rearrangement uses TRBV12-5 and TRBJ2-1, with D possibly matching TRBD1 (5 bases). Trimming left V 4 bases short and J 4 bases short, with 8 bases between. Germline CDR1 is LGHNT and CDR2 is FRNRAP. This CDR3 is built from 13 residues. The CDR3: CASGSTGYNEQFF. The CDR3 nucleotides read TGTGCTAGTGGTTCAACAGGATACAATGAGCAGTTCTTC. Supplemented by reference TRBV12-5 and TRBJ2-1, the full variable domain reads DARVTQTPRHKVTEMGQEVTMRCQPILGHNTVFWYRQTMMQGLELLAYFRNRAPLDDSGMPKDRFSAEMPDATLATLKIQPSEPRDSAVYFCASGSTGYNEQFFGPGTRLTVL.

The chain is built from TRBV4-2 and TRBJ2-6; D not certain. The CDR3 is made up of 16 amino acids. V lost 0 bases to trimming and J lost 4 bases, with 10 bases between them. Germline CDR1 reads LGHNA; CDR2 reads YNFKEQ. CDR3 nucleotide sequence: TGTGCCAGCAGCCAAGATCGAGGTTTCGGGGCCAACGTCCTGACTTTC. This codes for CASSQDRGFGANVLTF.